This is a list of T cell receptor beta chains from one sample in a study of T cell repertoires in ileal Crohn's disease. The method was immunoSEQ multiplex PCR; TCRdb's version includes in-frame clones alone and lacks a portion of them. The sample contains some 27,000 clones, around 80% of which appear only once. The material sequenced was ileal tissue. These receptors originate from an adult with Crohn's disease. Each CDR3 is given with its conserved first and last residue. D genes are given only for firm matches. Size values are once, few and many counts, or a class for expanded clones, and some rows have none.

size: -
J: TRBJ2-2
D: -
V: TRBV18
CDR3: CASSRSTGELFF
DNA: TGTGCCAGCTCACGGAGTACCGGGGAGCTGTTTTTT

size: -
J: TRBJ1-1
D: -
V: TRBV20-1
CDR3: CSARGGQEAFF
DNA: TGCAGTGCTAGAGGGGGCCAGGAAGCTTTCTTT

size: once
J: TRBJ2-7
D: TRBD1
V: TRBV7-3
CDR3: CASSSEGGEAYEQYF
DNA: TGTGCCAGCAGCTCAGAAGGGGGCGAAGCCTACGAGCAGTACTTC

size: -
J: TRBJ2-7
D: TRBD2
V: TRBV7-6
CDR3: CASSSRLADVEEQYF
DNA: TGTGCCAGCAGCAGCCGACTAGCGGATGTTGAGGAGCAGTACTTC

size: -
J: TRBJ1-6
D: -
V: TRBV6-6
CDR3: CASSYLGDSPLHF
DNA: TGTGCCAGCAGTTACCTAGGGGATTCACCCCTCCACTTT

size: few
J: TRBJ1-1
D: -
V: TRBV9
CDR3: CASSVGRGGNTEAFF
DNA: TGTGCCAGCAGCGTAGGGAGGGGAGGGAACACTGAAGCTTTCTTT

size: once
J: TRBJ1-2
D: -
V: TRBV5-5
CDR3: CASSPYTGLGGYTF
DNA: TGTGCCAGCAGCCCATATACAGGGTTAGGCGGCTACACCTTC

size: -
J: TRBJ1-2
D: TRBD1
V: TRBV7-2
CDR3: CASSTNRGGYTF
DNA: TGTGCCAGCAGCACGAACAGGGGCGGCTACACCTTC

size: -
J: TRBJ1-6
D: TRBD1
V: TRBV4-1
CDR3: CASSQGQGDSPLHF
DNA: TGCGCCAGCAGCCAAGGACAGGGAGATTCACCCCTCCACTTT

size: -
J: TRBJ2-1
D: -
V: TRBV7-3
CDR3: CASSLGGGMGNEQFF
DNA: TGTGCCAGCAGCTTAGGAGGGGGCATGGGCAATGAGCAGTTCTTC

size: -
J: TRBJ1-2
D: -
V: TRBV7-2
CDR3: CASSSPTGVLYGYTF
DNA: TGTGCCAGCAGCTCCCCGACAGGAGTCCTCTATGGCTACACCTTC

size: -
J: TRBJ2-4
D: TRBD2
V: TRBV9
CDR3: CASSFSGEKNIQYF
DNA: TGTGCCAGCAGCTTTAGCGGGGAGAAAAACATTCAGTACTTC

size: few
J: TRBJ2-7
D: TRBD2
V: TRBV27
CDR3: CASSPLGLATIQAYEQYF
DNA: TGTGCCAGCAGTCCGCTGGGACTAGCCACTATACAAGCCTACGAGCAGTACTTC

size: -
J: TRBJ2-2
D: TRBD1
V: TRBV27
CDR3: CASSPPRTGYTGELFF
DNA: TGTGCCAGCAGTCCCCCCCGGACAGGGTACACCGGGGAGCTGTTTTTT

size: -
J: TRBJ2-3
D: -
V: TRBV19
CDR3: CASSTGERDTQYF
DNA: TGTGCCAGTAGTACAGGGGAGAGAGATACGCAGTATTTT

size: -
J: TRBJ2-5
D: TRBD1
V: TRBV7-2
CDR3: CASSILRGETQYF
DNA: TGTGCCTCCTCAATTCTCAGGGGGGAGACCCAGTACTTC

size: -
J: TRBJ2-7
D: TRBD1
V: TRBV6-6
CDR3: CASSLGQGTREQYF
DNA: TGTGCCAGCAGCCTGGGACAGGGTACCCGCGAGCAGTACTTC

size: once
J: TRBJ2-3
D: -
V: TRBV5-1
CDR3: CASRTGSTDTQYF
DNA: TGCGCCAGCAGGACGGGGTCCACAGATACGCAGTATTTT

size: -
J: TRBJ2-1
D: TRBD1
V: TRBV18
CDR3: CASSRSPGGSLSYNEQFF
DNA: TGTGCCAGCTCACGGTCCCCAGGGGGATCTCTCTCCTACAATGAGCAGTTCTTC

size: -
J: TRBJ1-1
D: -
V: TRBV5-1
CDR3: CASSLGGIDTEAFF
DNA: TGCGCCAGCAGCTTGGGAGGGATCGACACTGAAGCTTTCTTT

size: -
J: TRBJ2-7
D: TRBD1
V: TRBV18
CDR3: CASSRGTGLYEQYF
DNA: TGTGCCAGCTCACGCGGGACAGGGCTTTACGAGCAGTACTTC

size: -
J: TRBJ2-3
D: -
V: TRBV7-9
CDR3: CASSLDRADTQYF
DNA: TGTGCCAGCAGCTTAGACAGGGCAGATACGCAGTATTTT

size: -
J: TRBJ2-7
D: TRBD1
V: TRBV9
CDR3: CASSVGQSGYEQYF
DNA: TGTGCCAGCAGCGTGGGACAGTCCGGCTACGAGCAGTACTTC

size: -
J: TRBJ1-1
D: TRBD1
V: TRBV2
CDR3: CASSEEAGGMNTEAFF
DNA: TGTGCCAGCAGTGAAGAGGCAGGGGGCATGAACACTGAAGCTTTCTTT

size: -
J: TRBJ2-5
D: TRBD1
V: TRBV5-4
CDR3: CASRIQGVAETQYF
DNA: TGTGCCAGCAGGATCCAGGGGGTGGCAGAGACCCAGTACTTC

size: -
J: TRBJ1-2
D: -
V: TRBV28
CDR3: CASSLSPGYGYTF
DNA: TGTGCCAGCAGTTTATCGCCAGGGTATGGCTACACCTTC

size: -
J: TRBJ2-3
D: TRBD1
V: TRBV5-1
CDR3: CASREGQVSTDTQYF
DNA: TGCGCCAGCAGGGAGGGACAGGTCAGCACAGATACGCAGTATTTT

size: -
J: TRBJ1-1
D: -
V: TRBV4-1
CDR3: CASSQDRRAGPYTEAFF
DNA: TGCGCCAGCAGCCAAGATCGCCGTGCGGGACCATACACTGAAGCTTTCTTT

size: -
J: TRBJ1-1
D: -
V: TRBV15
CDR3: CATSSPDTEAFF
DNA: TGTGCCACCAGCAGCCCCGACACTGAAGCTTTCTTT

size: -
J: TRBJ2-5
D: TRBD2
V: TRBV6-6
CDR3: CASSWGLAAQETQYF
DNA: TGTGCCAGCAGTTGGGGACTAGCGGCCCAAGAGACCCAGTACTTC

size: -
J: TRBJ1-3
D: -
V: TRBV2
CDR3: CASRPQGTSGNTIYF
DNA: TGTGCCAGCAGACCACAGGGCACCTCTGGAAACACCATATATTTT

size: -
J: TRBJ1-2
D: -
V: TRBV5-1
CDR3: CASSLAPGLTANYGYTF
DNA: TGCGCCAGCAGCTTGGCCCCGGGACTGACGGCTAACTATGGCTACACCTTC

size: -
J: TRBJ2-5
D: TRBD2
V: TRBV9
CDR3: CASSGGLAGVETQYF
DNA: TGTGCCAGCAGCGGAGGACTAGCGGGGGTGGAGACCCAGTACTTC

size: -
J: TRBJ1-2
D: TRBD1
V: TRBV9
CDR3: CASSVEDRGYGYTF
DNA: TGTGCCAGCAGCGTAGAGGACAGGGGCTATGGCTACACCTTC

size: -
J: TRBJ2-3
D: TRBD1
V: TRBV5-1
CDR3: CASSLGGTGRTDTQYF
DNA: TGCGCCAGCAGCTTAGGCGGGACAGGACGCACAGATACGCAGTATTTT

size: -
J: TRBJ2-3
D: -
V: TRBV4-2
CDR3: CASSQDIAQYF
DNA: TGTGCCAGCAGCCAAGATATCGCGCAGTATTTT

size: -
J: TRBJ2-5
D: -
V: TRBV7-2
CDR3: CASRSGSVETQYF
DNA: TGTGCCAGCAGGTCCGGGTCCGTAGAGACCCAGTACTTC